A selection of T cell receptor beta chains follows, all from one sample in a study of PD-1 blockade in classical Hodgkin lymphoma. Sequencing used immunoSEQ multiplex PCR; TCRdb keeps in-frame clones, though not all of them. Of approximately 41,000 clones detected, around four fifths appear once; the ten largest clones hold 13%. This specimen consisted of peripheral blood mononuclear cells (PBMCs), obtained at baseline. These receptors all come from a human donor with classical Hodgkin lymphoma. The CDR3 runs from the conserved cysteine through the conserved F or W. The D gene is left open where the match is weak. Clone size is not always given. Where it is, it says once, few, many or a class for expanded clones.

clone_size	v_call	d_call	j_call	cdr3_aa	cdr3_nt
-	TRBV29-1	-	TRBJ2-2	CSVVQENTGELFF	TGCAGCGTTGTACAGGAAAACACCGGGGAGCTGTTTTTT
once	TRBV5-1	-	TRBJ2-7	CASSLAGTYEQYF	TGCGCCAGCAGCTTGGCCGGAACCTACGAGCAGTACTTC
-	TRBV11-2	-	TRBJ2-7	CASSLDRARPHEQYF	TGTGCCAGCAGCTTAGATAGAGCGCGGCCCCACGAGCAGTACTTC
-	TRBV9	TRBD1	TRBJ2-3	CASSARQGMTDTQYF	TGTGCCAGCAGCGCCAGACAGGGTATGACAGATACGCAGTATTTT
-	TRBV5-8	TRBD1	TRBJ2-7	CASSPHRGSYEQYF	TGTGCCAGCAGCCCCCACAGGGGATCCTACGAGCAGTACTTC
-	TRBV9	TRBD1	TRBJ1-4	CASSAGTAYEKLFF	TGTGCCAGCAGCGCAGGGACAGCGTATGAAAAACTGTTTTTT
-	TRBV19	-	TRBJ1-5	CASAAILGSNQPQHF	TGTGCCAGTGCCGCAATCCTCGGGTCCAATCAGCCCCAGCATTTT
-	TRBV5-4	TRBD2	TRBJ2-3	CASSFSGGATDTQYF	TGTGCCAGCAGCTTTAGCGGGGGGGCTACAGATACGCAGTATTTT
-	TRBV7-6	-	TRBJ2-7	CASSPLTGSSYEQYF	TGTGCCAGCAGCCCGTTAACAGGGTCCTCCTACGAGCAGTACTTC
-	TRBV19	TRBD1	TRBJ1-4	CASSVTGGNEKLFF	TGTGCCAGTAGTGTAACAGGGGGAAATGAAAAACTGTTTTTT
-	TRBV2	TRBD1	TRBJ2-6	CASTLGTGGSGANVLTF	TGTGCCAGCACACTGGGGACAGGGGGCTCTGGGGCCAACGTCCTGACTTTC
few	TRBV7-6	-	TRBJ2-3	CASSLTGAADTQYF	TGTGCCAGCAGCCTGACAGGAGCCGCAGATACGCAGTATTTT
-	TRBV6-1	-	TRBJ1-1	CASSEGNTEAFF	TGTGCCAGCAGTGAGGGGAACACTGAAGCTTTCTTT
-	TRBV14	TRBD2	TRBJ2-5	CASSPRGSGSWVEETQYF	TGTGCCAGCAGCCCCCGTGGTAGCGGGTCCTGGGTGGAGGAGACCCAGTACTTC
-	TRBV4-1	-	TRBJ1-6	CASSHGGRTEAYNSPLHF	TGCGCCAGCAGCCACGGGGGCAGGACAGAAGCCTATAATTCACCCCTCCACTTT
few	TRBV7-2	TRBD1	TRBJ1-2	CASSPGTGEVGYTF	TGTGCCAGCAGCCCAGGGACAGGGGAAGTTGGCTACACCTTC
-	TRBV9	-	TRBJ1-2	CASSVEGGRSGYTF	TGTGCCAGCAGCGTAGAAGGGGGAAGAAGTGGCTACACCTTC
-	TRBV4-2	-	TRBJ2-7	CASSQVALWWETENYEQYF	TGTGCCAGCAGCCAAGTAGCGTTGTGGTGGGAGACAGAAAACTACGAGCAGTACTTC
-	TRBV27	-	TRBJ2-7	CASSLGQGGYEQYF	TGTGCCAGCAGTTTAGGGCAGGGCGGCTACGAGCAGTACTTC
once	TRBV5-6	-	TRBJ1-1	CASSLGPGVSTEAFF	TGTGCCAGCAGCTTGGGGCCAGGGGTGAGCACTGAAGCTTTCTTT
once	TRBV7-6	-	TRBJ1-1	CASSLGTVNTEAFF	TGTGCCAGCAGCTTAGGGACGGTGAACACTGAAGCTTTCTTT
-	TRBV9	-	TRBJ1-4	CASSHRKLFF	TGTGCCAGCAGCCACCGTAAACTGTTTTTT
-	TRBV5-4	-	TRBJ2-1	CASSLGGSSYNEQFF	TGTGCCAGCAGCTTGGGGGGGAGCTCCTACAATGAGCAGTTCTTC
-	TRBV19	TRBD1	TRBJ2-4	CASSTPALGGNIQYF	TGTGCCAGTAGTACTCCCGCTTTAGGGGGCAACATTCAGTACTTC
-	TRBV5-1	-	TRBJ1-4	CASSLAEFATNEKLFF	TGCGCCAGCAGCTTGGCGGAATTTGCAACTAATGAAAAACTGTTTTTT
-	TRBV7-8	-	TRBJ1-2	CASQGTDYGYTF	TGTGCCAGCCAAGGGACGGACTATGGCTACACCTTC
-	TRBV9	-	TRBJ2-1	CASSVLVHHNEQFF	TGTGCCAGCAGCGTGTTGGTACACCACAATGAGCAGTTCTTC
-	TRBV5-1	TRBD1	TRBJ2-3	CASSLEDRADTQYF	TGCGCCAGCAGCTTGGAGGACAGGGCAGATACGCAGTATTTT
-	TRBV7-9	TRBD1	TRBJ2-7	CASSWTQGESYEQYF	TGTGCCAGCAGCTGGACTCAGGGGGAGTCCTACGAGCAGTACTTC